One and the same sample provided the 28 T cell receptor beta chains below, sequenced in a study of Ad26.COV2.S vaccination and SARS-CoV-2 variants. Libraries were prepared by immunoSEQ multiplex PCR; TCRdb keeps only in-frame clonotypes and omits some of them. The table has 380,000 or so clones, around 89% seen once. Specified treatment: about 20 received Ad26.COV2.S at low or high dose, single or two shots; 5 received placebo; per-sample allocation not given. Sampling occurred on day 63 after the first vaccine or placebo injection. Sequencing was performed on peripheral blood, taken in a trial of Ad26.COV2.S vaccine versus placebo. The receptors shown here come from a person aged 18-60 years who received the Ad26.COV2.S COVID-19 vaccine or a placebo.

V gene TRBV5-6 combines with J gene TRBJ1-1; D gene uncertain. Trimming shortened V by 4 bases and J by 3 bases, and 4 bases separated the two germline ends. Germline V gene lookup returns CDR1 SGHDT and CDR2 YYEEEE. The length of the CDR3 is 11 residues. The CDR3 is CASSRYTEAFF. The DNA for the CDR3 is TGTGCCAGCAGCCGTTACACTGAAGCTTTCTTT.

This CDR3 reads CAWRDAHNYGYTF. In nucleotides, the CDR3 is TGTGCCTGGCGGGACGCCCACAACTATGGCTACACCTTC. This chain uses TRBV30 with TRBJ1-2; possibly TRBD1 for D (5 bases). Trimming took off 5 bases at V and 2 bases at J, with 12 bases between the two ends. Germline lookup yields CDR1 GTSNPN and CDR2 SVGIG (reference sequence). CDR3 length: 13 amino acids.

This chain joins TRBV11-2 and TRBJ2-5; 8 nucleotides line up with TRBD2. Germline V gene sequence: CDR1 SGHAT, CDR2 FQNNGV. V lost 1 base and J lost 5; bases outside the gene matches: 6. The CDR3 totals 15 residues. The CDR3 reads CASSLGTSSGETQYF. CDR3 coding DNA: TGTGCCAGCAGCTTAGGGACTAGCTCGGGGGAGACCCAGTACTTC.

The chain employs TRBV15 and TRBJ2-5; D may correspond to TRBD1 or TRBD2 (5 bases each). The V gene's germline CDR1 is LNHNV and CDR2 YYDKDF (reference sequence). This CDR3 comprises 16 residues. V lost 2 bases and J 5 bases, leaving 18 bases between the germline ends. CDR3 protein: CATSRPGRLLGETQYF. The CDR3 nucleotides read TGTGCCACCAGCAGACCGGGGCGTCTTTTGGGGGAGACCCAGTACTTC. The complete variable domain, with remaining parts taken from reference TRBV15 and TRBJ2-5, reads DAMVIQNPRYQVTQFGKPVTLSCSQTLNHNVMYWYQQKSSQAPKLLFHYYDKDFNNEADTPDNFQSRRPNTSFCFLDIRSPGLGDTAMYLCATSRPGRLLGETQYFGPGTRLLVL.

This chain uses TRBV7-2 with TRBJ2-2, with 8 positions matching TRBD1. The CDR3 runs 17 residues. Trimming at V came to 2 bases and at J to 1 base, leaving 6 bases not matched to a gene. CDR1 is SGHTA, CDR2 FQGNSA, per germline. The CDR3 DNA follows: TGTGCCAGCAGCTTACGGGGACAGGTTTTGAACACCGGGGAGCTGTTTTTT. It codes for CASSLRGQVLNTGELFF.

DNA for the CDR3: TGTGCCAGCAGTTTACCCCCCGTTGGTGTTAAAACGAGCAATCAGCCCCAGCATTTT. Its protein product is CASSLPPVGVKTSNQPQHF. The V call is TRBV28, the J call TRBJ1-5, with D unclear. The CDR3 runs to 19 residues. Germline loops: CDR1 MDHEN, CDR2 SYDVKM. V was pared by 2 bases and J by 1 base, with 21 bases between.

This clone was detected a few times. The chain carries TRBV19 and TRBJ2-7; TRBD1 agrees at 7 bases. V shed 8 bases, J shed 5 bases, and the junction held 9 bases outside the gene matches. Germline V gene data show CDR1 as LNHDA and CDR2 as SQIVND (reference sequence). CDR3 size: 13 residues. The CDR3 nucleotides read TGTGCCAGTGCCGACAGGGTTGACGACGAGCAGTACTTC. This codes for CASADRVDDEQYF.

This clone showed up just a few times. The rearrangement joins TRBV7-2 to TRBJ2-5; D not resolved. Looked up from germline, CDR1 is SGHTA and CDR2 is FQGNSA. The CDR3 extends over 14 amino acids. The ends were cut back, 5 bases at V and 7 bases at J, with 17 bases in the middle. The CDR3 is CASSPTVRQVTQYF. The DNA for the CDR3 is TGTGCCAGCAGCCCCACGGTGCGCCAGGTGACCCAGTACTTC.

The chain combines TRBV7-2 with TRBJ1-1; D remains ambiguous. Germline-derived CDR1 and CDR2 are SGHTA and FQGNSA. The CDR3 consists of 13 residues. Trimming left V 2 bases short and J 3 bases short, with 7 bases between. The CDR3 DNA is TGTGCCAGCAGCTTAAGGGCTGACACTGAAGCTTTCTTT. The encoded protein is CASSLRADTEAFF.

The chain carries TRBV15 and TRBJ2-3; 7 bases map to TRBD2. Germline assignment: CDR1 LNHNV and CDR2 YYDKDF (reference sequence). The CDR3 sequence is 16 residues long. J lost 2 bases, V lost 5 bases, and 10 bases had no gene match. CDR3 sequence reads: CATSLDSGTITDTQYF. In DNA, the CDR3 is TGTGCCACCAGCCTTGACAGCGGGACTATCACAGATACGCAGTATTTT.

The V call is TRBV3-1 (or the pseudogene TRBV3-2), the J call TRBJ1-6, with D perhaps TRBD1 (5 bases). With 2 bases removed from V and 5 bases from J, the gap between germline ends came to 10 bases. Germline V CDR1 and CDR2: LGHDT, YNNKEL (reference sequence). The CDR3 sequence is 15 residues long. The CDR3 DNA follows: TGTGCCAGCAGCCAAAAAACAGGAGATAATTCACCCCTCCACTTT. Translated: CASSQKTGDNSPLHF.

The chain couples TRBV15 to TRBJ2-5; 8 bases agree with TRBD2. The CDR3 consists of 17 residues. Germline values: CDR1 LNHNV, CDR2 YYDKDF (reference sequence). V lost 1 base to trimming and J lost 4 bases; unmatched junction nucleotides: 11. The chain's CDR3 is CATSRAFGAGVGETQYF. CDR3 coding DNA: TGTGCCACCAGCAGAGCGTTTGGAGCGGGGGTGGGAGAGACCCAGTACTTC.

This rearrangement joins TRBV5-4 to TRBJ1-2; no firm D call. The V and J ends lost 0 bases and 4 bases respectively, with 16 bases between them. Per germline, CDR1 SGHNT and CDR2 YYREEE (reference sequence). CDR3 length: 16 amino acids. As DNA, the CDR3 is TGTGCCAGCAGCTTGGGGTCCAGTAAAGAAGTCTATGGCTACACCTTC. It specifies CASSLGSSKEVYGYTF.

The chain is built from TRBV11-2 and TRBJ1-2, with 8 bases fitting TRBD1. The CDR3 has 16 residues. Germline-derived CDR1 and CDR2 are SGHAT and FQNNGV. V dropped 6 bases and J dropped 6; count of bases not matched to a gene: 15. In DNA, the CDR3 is TGTGCCAGCAGAGAACCCTTGAAGACAGGGGCGAATGGCTACACCTTC. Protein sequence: CASREPLKTGANGYTF.

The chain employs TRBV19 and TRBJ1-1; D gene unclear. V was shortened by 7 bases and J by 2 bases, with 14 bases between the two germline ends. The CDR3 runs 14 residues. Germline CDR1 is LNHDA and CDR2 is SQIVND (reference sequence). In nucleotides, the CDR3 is TGTGCCAGTATCATCAGTGCAGGTAACACTGAAGCTTTCTTT. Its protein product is CASIISAGNTEAFF.

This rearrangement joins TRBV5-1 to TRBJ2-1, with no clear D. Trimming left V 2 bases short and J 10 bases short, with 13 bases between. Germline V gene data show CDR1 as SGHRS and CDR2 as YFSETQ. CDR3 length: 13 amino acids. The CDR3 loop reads CASSLPIGSEQFF. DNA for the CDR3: TGCGCCAGCAGCTTACCCATAGGAAGCGAGCAGTTCTTC.

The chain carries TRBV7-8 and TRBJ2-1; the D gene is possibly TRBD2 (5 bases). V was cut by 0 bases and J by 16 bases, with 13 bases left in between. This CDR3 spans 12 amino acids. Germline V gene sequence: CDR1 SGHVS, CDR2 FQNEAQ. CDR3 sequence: CASSLARASFFF. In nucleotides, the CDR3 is TGTGCCAGCAGCTTAGCTCGGGCTAGCTTCTTCTTC.

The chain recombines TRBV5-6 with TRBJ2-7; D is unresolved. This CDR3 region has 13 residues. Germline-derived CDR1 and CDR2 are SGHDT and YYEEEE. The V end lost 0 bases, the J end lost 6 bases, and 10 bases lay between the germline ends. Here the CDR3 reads CASSLVSPSEQYF. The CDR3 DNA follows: TGTGCCAGCAGCTTGGTGTCTCCGAGCGAGCAGTACTTC.

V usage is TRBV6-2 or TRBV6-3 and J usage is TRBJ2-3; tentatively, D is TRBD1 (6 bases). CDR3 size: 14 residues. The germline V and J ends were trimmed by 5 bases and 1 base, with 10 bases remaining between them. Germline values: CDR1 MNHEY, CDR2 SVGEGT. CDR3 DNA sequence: TGTGCCAGCAGTAGACCAGGGGGCACAGATACGCAGTATTTT. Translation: CASSRPGGTDTQYF.

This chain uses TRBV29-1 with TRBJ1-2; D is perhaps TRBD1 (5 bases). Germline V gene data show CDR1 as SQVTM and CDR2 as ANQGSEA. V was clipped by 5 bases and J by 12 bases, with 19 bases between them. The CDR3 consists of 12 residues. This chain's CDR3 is CSVYDMPGSHTF. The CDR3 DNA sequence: TGCAGCGTTTACGATATGCCAGGGTCTCACACCTTC.

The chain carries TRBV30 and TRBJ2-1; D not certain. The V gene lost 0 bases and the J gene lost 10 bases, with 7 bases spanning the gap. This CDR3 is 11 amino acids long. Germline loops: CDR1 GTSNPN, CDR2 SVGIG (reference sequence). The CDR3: CAWSVLGEQFF. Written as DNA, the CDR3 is TGTGCCTGGAGTGTTCTAGGAGAGCAGTTCTTC.

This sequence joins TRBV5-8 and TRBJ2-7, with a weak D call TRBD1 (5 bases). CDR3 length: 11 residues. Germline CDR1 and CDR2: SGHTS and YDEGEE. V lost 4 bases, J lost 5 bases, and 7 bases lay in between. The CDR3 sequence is CASSQGDEQYF. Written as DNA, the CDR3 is TGTGCCAGCAGCCAAGGGGACGAGCAGTACTTC.

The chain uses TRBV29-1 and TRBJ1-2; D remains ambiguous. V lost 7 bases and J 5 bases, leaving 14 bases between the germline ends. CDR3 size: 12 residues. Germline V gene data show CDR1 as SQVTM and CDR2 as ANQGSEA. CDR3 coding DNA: TGCAGCGACACCGGGCCCCTTTATGGCTACACCTTC. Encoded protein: CSDTGPLYGYTF.

The DNA of the CDR3 is TGCAGCGTTAAGGCCGGACTGGGGCAGCCCCAGCATTTT. Translation gives CSVKAGLGQPQHF. The chain recombines TRBV29-1 with TRBJ1-5; D call uncertain. Germline V gene lookup returns CDR1 SQVTM and CDR2 ANQGSEA. CDR3 size: 13 residues. The V end was cut by 5 bases, the J end by 7 bases, with 15 bases between.

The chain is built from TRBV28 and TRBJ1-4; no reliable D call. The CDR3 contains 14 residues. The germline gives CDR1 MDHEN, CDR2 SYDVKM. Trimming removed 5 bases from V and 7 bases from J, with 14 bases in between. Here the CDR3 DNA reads TGTGCCAGCAGTGTACACTCAGACGGTGAAAAACTGTTTTTT. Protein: CASSVHSDGEKLFF.

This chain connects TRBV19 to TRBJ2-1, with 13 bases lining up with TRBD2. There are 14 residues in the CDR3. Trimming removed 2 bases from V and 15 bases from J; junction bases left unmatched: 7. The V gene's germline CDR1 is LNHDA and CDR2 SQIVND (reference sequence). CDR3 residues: CASSITTSGGRAFF. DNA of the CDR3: TGTGCCAGTAGTATAACGACTAGCGGGGGGCGGGCGTTCTTC.

The CDR3 is CANPERGTTEAFF. Written as DNA, the CDR3 is TGTGCCAACCCGGAGAGAGGCACCACTGAAGCTTTCTTT. This chain connects TRBV19 to TRBJ1-1, with unresolved D. The CDR3 spans 13 residues. V lost 10 bases and J lost 4, with 16 bases in between. From germline, CDR1 is LNHDA and CDR2 SQIVND (reference sequence).

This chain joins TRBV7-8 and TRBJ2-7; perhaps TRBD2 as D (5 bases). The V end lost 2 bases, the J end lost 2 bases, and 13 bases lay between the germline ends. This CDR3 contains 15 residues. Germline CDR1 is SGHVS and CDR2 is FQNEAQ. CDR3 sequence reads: CASSLRRQAAYEQYF. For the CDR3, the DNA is TGTGCCAGCAGCTTAAGGAGGCAGGCGGCCTACGAGCAGTACTTC.